This passage covers 23 T cell receptor beta chains from one sample sequenced in a study of molecular identifiers for immune sequencing clone quantification. Using its own MiXCR run on the PCR reads, TCRdb lists one record per CDR3 protein. This table holds approximately 630,000 distinct CDR3 sequences, over 25% found once. The sample comprised naive CD8+ T cells from blood, with Jurkat cell RNA spiked in. Subset described: FACS-sorted CD8+CD4-CCR7+CD45RA+ naive T cells. These receptors came from a human donor in good health. Some libraries in this study had Jurkat cell RNA spiked in.

This clonotype was picked up many times. The chain combines TRBV7-9 with TRBJ2-2, with unresolved D. Trimming shortened V by 1 base and J by 4 bases, and 7 bases separated the two germline ends. CDR3 length: 14 amino acids. Germline V gene data show CDR1 as SEHNR and CDR2 as FQNEAQ (reference sequence). The CDR3 here is CASSLVQSTGELFF. The CDR3, as DNA: TGTGCCAGCAGCTTAGTCCAGAGCACCGGGGAGCTGTTTTTT.

This clonotype came up once. The CDR3 does not end in the conserved phenylalanine or tryptophan, so this is likely a read error. It is unclear where the CDR3 begins or ends on the DNA, so no DNA is shown, and the CDR3 is as TCRdb lists it. The chain carries TRBV12-3 or TRBV12-4 and TRBJ2-2. With termini counted, the CDR3 has 13 amino acids. The CDR3 spells CASSGLGIGELYY.

The sample holds many counts of this clonotype. The rearrangement links TRBV30 to TRBJ2-3, with 8 bases identical to TRBD1. CDR3 length equals 15 residues. Looked up from germline, CDR1 is GTSNPN and CDR2 is SVGIG (reference sequence). The V segment lost 3 bases and the J segment 1 base; nucleotides outside the gene matches: 6. CDR3 sequence reads: CAWSLEGQGTDTQYF. The CDR3, as DNA: TGTGCCTGGAGCCTCGAGGGACAGGGCACAGATACGCAGTATTTT.

This clonotype showed up many times. V gene TRBV2 combines with J gene TRBJ1-1; 12 nucleotides match TRBD1. The CDR3 runs 15 residues. V dropped 6 bases and J dropped 5; count of bases not matched to a gene: 7. From germline, CDR1 is SNHLY and CDR2 FYNNEI. In nucleotides, the CDR3 is TGTGCCAGCAGGGGGACAGGGGGCCCTCAGACTGAAGCTTTCTTT. This gives the protein CASRGTGGPQTEAFF.

This clonotype was picked up a small number of times. This rearrangement joins TRBV6-2 or TRBV6-3 to TRBJ2-5; no reliable D call. Germline assignment: CDR1 MNHEY and CDR2 SVGEGT. Trimming removed 0 bases from V and 5 bases from J, with 10 bases in between. The CDR3 spans 14 residues. DNA for the CDR3: TGTGCCAGCAGTTACTCCATTGGTGGGGAGACCCAGTACTTC. The encoded protein is CASSYSIGGETQYF.

This clonotype showed up many times. V usage is TRBV11-2 and J usage is TRBJ2-3; D is ambiguous. The length of the CDR3 is 14 residues. The V gene lost 2 bases and the J gene lost 4 bases, with 10 bases spanning the gap. Germline-derived CDR1 and CDR2 are SGHAT and FQNNGV. The CDR3 region has the DNA TGTGCCAGCAGCTTACCCAGAGTGTCAGATACGCAGTATTTT. Translating it yields CASSLPRVSDTQYF.

With respect to this clonotype: This sequence may be a read error, since a much larger clone differs from it by one base. The rearrangement links TRBV6-5 to TRBJ2-7; 9 bases fit TRBD1. Germline-derived CDR1 and CDR2 are MNHEY and SVGAGI. The CDR3 sequence is 14 residues long. CDR3 region: CASAKQGADYGQYF. The CDR3 nucleotides are TGTGCCAGCGCGAAACAGGGGGCAGACTACGGGCAGTACTTC.

Concerning this clonotype: It may be a read error: a sequence one base away is much more abundant. The J gene is TRBJ2-4, the V gene TRBV4-3; maybe TRBD2 (5 bases). The CDR3 has 15 residues. CDR1 LGHNA and CDR2 YSLEER come from the germline V gene. CDR3 in DNA: TGCGCCAGCAGCCAAGGACGGCTAGCCAAAAGCATTCAGTACTTC. Residues: CASSQGRLAKSIQYF.

As regards this clonotype: This sequence may be a read error, since a much larger clone differs from it by one base. The genes are TRBV4-1 and TRBJ1-5; D possibly corresponds to TRBD1 (5 bases). The CDR3 is 13 residues long. Germline CDR1 and CDR2: MGHRA and YSYEKL. The CDR3 sequence is CASSQEDNLPQHF. In DNA, the CDR3 is TGCGCCAGCAGCCAGGAGGACAATCTGCCCCAGCATTTT.

The chain carries TRBV27 and TRBJ2-2; D is possibly TRBD2 (6 bases). The CDR3 has 14 residues. Germline CDR1 is MNHEY and CDR2 is SMNVEV (reference sequence). V was clipped by 6 bases and J by 6 bases, with 14 bases between them. The DNA for the CDR3 is TGTGCCAGCAGATCGAGGCGGGACGCCGGGGAGCTGTTTTTT. Encoded protein: CASRSRRDAGELFF.

A few counts support this clonotype. The CDR3: CASTRGRGCQPQHF. In DNA, the CDR3 is TGTGCCAGCACCCGGGGGAGGGGCTGTCAGCCCCAGCATTTT. The rearrangement links TRBV21-1 to TRBJ1-5; whether TRBD1, the table's D call, matches the DNA was not checked. TRBV21-1 is a pseudogene segment. This CDR3 has 14 amino acids.

This clonotype was detected ten times or more. The genes are TRBV14 and TRBJ2-7; D perhaps matches TRBD2 (7 bases). Trimming left V 4 bases short and J 7 bases short, with 14 bases between. This CDR3 spans 13 amino acids. Germline loops: CDR1 SGHDN, CDR2 FVKESK. CDR3 DNA: TGTGCCAGCAGCCTGGGGGGGCACGGTGAGCAGTACTTC. Its protein product is CASSLGGHGEQYF.

This clonotype was observed a handful of times. The J gene is TRBJ2-1, the V gene TRBV19; 9 positions match TRBD2. The CDR3 sequence is 16 residues long. Per the germline V gene, CDR1 is LNHDA and CDR2 is SQIVND (reference sequence). Trimming took 0 bases from V and 9 from J; bases not matched to a gene: 9. In nucleotides, the CDR3 is TGTGCCAGTAGTATAGAGGGCGGGAGGGAAGCAGGTGAGCAGTTCTTC. It specifies CASSIEGGREAGEQFF.

Ten or more counts support this clonotype. The chain is built from TRBV7-9 and TRBJ2-5; 7 bases are shared with TRBD1. The CDR3 loop spans 15 amino acids. The V gene end was trimmed by 5 bases and the J gene end by 5 bases; junction bases not matched to a gene: 11. CDR1 SEHNR and CDR2 FQNEAQ come from the germline V gene (reference sequence). CDR3 region: CASSLNRDRHETQYF. The CDR3 DNA is TGTGCCAGCAGCCTGAACCGGGACAGACACGAGACCCAGTACTTC.

About this clonotype: One end of the junction fails to match germline, which may point to a read error. The rearrangement links TRBV5-4 to TRBJ2-5; 9 nucleotides line up with TRBD2. The CDR3 totals 14 residues. Germline CDR1 reads SGHNT; CDR2 reads YYREEE (reference sequence). The CDR3 nucleotides are TGTGCCGGCAGCTTGTCTAGCGGGAAACAGACCCAGTACTTC. Its translation is CAGSLSSGKQTQYF.

As concerns this clonotype: With a much larger clone just one base away, this may be a read error. J is TRBJ2-3 and V is TRBV7-2; the match to TRBD2 covers 9 bases. The junction had 10 bases not matched to a gene; V was cut back by 4 bases and J by 2 bases. Germline V gives CDR1 SGHTA, CDR2 FQGNSA. This CDR3 contains 17 residues. This CDR3 reads CASSSPPAGGPTDTQYF. CDR3 bases: TGTGCCAGCAGCTCCCCACCAGCGGGGGGCCCCACAGATACGCAGTATTTT.

The table lists this clonotype with many counts. This rearrangement joins TRBV4-1 to TRBJ1-5; D is possibly TRBD1 (5 bases). Germline CDR1 is MGHRA and CDR2 is YSYEKL. There are 14 residues in the CDR3. V was pared by 1 base and J by 7 bases, with 11 bases between. The CDR3 sequence is CASSQATGYQPQHF. CDR3 sequence (DNA): TGCGCCAGCAGCCAAGCCACAGGATACCAGCCCCAGCATTTT.

V usage is TRBV10-3 and J usage is TRBJ2-3; 7 bases align to TRBD1. The germline CDR1 and CDR2 sequences are ENHRY and SYGVKD. There are 15 residues in the CDR3. J lost 14 bases, V lost 3 bases, and 17 bases had no gene match. CDR3 sequence: CAISERTGVPAPPYF. In nucleotides, the CDR3 is TGTGCCATCAGTGAACGGACAGGTGTGCCAGCTCCGCCGTATTTT.

For this clonotype: A clone one base away is much larger, so this may be a read error. V usage is TRBV14 and J usage is TRBJ2-2; D possibly corresponds to TRBD2 (6 bases). This CDR3 has 16 amino acids. Germline V gene lookup returns CDR1 SGHDN and CDR2 FVKESK. The CDR3 bases are TGTACCAGCAGCCCTCCCTGGGAGGCCTACACCGGGGAGCTGTTTTTT. Translated: CTSSPPWEAYTGELFF.

This clonotype has a count of ten or more. The rearrangement joins TRBV7-2 to TRBJ2-7; 8 nucleotides match TRBD2. After removal of 5 bases from V and 4 bases from J, the junction contained 13 bases not matched to a gene. CDR3 size: 16 residues. CDR1 is SGHTA and CDR2 is FQGNSA in the germline V gene. The CDR3 protein is CASSAGSAGGIYEQYF. CDR3 DNA sequence: TGTGCCAGCAGCGCGGGAAGTGCGGGGGGTATATACGAGCAGTACTTC.

The sample holds many counts of this clonotype. The V gene is TRBV6-5, the J gene TRBJ1-4, with 12 bases matching TRBD1. The CDR3 spans 15 residues. Trimming cost V 3 bases and J 8 bases; bases outside gene matches: 4. Germline CDR1 MNHEY, CDR2 SVGAGI. In DNA form, the CDR3 reads TGTGCCAGCAGTTATGGGACAGGGGGCGAGGAAAAACTGTTTTTT. Translated: CASSYGTGGEEKLFF.

The gene calls are TRBV12-3 or TRBV12-4 and TRBJ1-1, with no clear D. Trimming took off 6 bases at V and 5 bases at J, with 7 bases between the two ends. CDR3 length equals 11 residues. The CDR3 here is CASSTRTEAFF. The CDR3 nucleotides are TGTGCCAGCAGCACCAGGACTGAAGCTTTCTTT.

Ten or more counts support this clonotype. The chain employs TRBV4-3 and TRBJ1-4; D is unclear. This CDR3 is built from 15 residues. CDR1 and CDR2 from the germline V gene are LGHNA and YSLEER. Trimming took 6 bases from V and 0 from J, leaving 11 bases between them. CDR3 sequence (DNA): TGCGCCAGCAGTTCAGGAGTAGCAACTAATGAAAAACTGTTTTTT. The encoded protein is CASSSGVATNEKLFF.